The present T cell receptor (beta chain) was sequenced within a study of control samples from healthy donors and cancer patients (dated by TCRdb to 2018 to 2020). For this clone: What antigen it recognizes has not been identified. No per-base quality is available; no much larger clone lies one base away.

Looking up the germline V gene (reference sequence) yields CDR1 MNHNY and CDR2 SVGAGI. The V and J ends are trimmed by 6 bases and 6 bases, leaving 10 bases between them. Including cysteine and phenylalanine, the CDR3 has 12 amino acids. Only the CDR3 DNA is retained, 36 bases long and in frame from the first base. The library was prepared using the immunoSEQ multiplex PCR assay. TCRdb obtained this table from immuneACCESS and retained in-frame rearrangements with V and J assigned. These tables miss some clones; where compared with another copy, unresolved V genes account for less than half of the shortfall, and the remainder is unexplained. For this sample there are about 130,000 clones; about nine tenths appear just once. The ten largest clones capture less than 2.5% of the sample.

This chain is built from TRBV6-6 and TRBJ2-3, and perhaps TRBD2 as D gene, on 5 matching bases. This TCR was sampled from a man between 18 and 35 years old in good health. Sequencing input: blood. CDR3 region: CASRRERDTQYF. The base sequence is TGTGCCAGCAGAAGGGAGCGGGATACGCAGTATTTT.